This section outlines one T cell receptor (beta chain) sequence together with its context. The target antigen is unknown. The germline gives CDR1 SGHTA, CDR2 FQGNSA. This CDR3 spans 16 amino acids. V dropped 5 bases and J dropped 0 bases, with 14 bases sitting between them. The data stem from a study of T cells after yellow fever vaccination. MiXCR, applied by TCRdb to the 5' RACE reads, yields one record per CDR3 protein. The sample carries 340,000 or so distinct CDR3 sequences, about an eighth recorded once. Study outcomes and limitations: Weaker, the secondary response had a peak occurring faster, on day 5 versus 15.

The gene calls are TRBV7-2 and TRBJ1-3, with a possible D match to TRBD1 (6 bases). This receptor was obtained from a man younger than 35 who received the YFV17D yellow fever vaccine. The material was CD4+ T cells sorted from PBMCs, obtained 15 days after the yellow fever booster vaccination. As DNA, the CDR3 is TGTGCCAGCAGCCGAAGACTGGACAGCTCTGGAAACACCATATATTTT. Translating gives CASSRRLDSSGNTIYF.